One sample yielded the 11 T cell receptor beta chains listed below, sequenced in a study of a mutant IDH1 vaccine in newly diagnosed glioma. This table comes from immunoSEQ multiplex PCR, and its TCRdb copy is limited to in-frame clones, with some not included. The sample yields around 31,000 clones, more than 75% seen once. No antigen is known for these receptors. Time point of the sample: week 35, safety follow-up. Doses of 300 ug of mutant IDH1 20-mer peptide were given with topical imiquimod. The material was PBMCs, obtained from a glioma patient whose treatment included an IDH1 peptide vaccine. The receptors derive from a man aged 30 to 45 with glioma.

The rearrangement links TRBV12-5 to TRBJ2-5, with no clear D. CDR1 is LGHNT and CDR2 is FRNRAP in the germline V gene. Between the trimmed V and J ends, which lost 6 bases and 3 bases, there was a span of 8 bases. The CDR3 has 12 residues. The CDR3 bases are TGTGCTAGTGGCAGCCCCGAAGAGACCCAGTACTTC. As protein: CASGSPEETQYF.

CDR3 nucleotides: TGCGCCAGCAGCATCGGGACTTCCTCCTACGAGCAGTACTTC. Translating gives CASSIGTSSYEQYF. The chain is built from TRBV5-1 and TRBJ2-7; D is possibly TRBD2 (6 bases). Germline CDR1 is SGHRS and CDR2 is YFSETQ. CDR3 length equals 14 residues. The ends were cut back, 4 bases at V and 0 bases at J, with 11 bases in the middle.

This chain links TRBV4-1 with TRBJ2-1, with a tentative D call TRBD2 (5 bases). Trimming shortened V by 4 bases and J by 0 bases, and 13 bases separated the two germline ends. In germline, CDR1 is MGHRA, CDR2 YSYEKL. The CDR3 has 16 amino acids. The CDR3 DNA follows: TGCGCCAGCAGCCCGCGGGTGCAGAGCTCCTACAATGAGCAGTTCTTC. Amino acid sequence: CASSPRVQSSYNEQFF.

The rearrangement joins TRBV18 to TRBJ2-3, with D possibly TRBD2 on 6 matching bases. Trimming took off 2 bases at V and 0 bases at J, with 27 bases between the two ends. The length of the CDR3 is 21 residues. Germline V gene lookup returns CDR1 KGHSH and CDR2 LQKENI. CDR3 region: CASSPEGTRDSYFTSTDTQYF. The CDR3 bases are TGTGCCAGCTCACCAGAGGGCACACGGGACTCGTACTTTACTAGCACAGATACGCAGTATTTT.

The V gene is TRBV9, the J gene TRBJ2-5; a weak D match, TRBD1 (6 bases). The CDR3 has 15 residues. Germline CDR1 SGDLS, CDR2 YYNGEE. Trimming removed 0 bases from V and 2 bases from J, with 11 bases in between. The CDR3 region is CASSVGDTQQETQYF. DNA of the CDR3: TGTGCCAGCAGCGTAGGGGACACCCAACAAGAGACCCAGTACTTC.

The chain combines TRBV6-5 with TRBJ2-2, with 11 bases lining up with TRBD1. Germline CDR1 MNHEY, CDR2 SVGAGI. The trim removed 0 bases at V and 7 bases at J, leaving 4 bases unmatched. CDR3 length: 16 residues. Here the CDR3 DNA reads TGTGCCAGCAGTTACTCGAGGACAGGGGGCATCGGGGAGCTGTTTTTT. This encodes CASSYSRTGGIGELFF.

The V gene is TRBV12-5, the J gene TRBJ1-2; D unresolved. The V end lost 6 bases, the J end lost 4 bases, and 12 bases lay between the germline ends. From germline, CDR1 is LGHNT and CDR2 FRNRAP. CDR3 length: 13 amino acids. The DNA of the CDR3 is TGTGCTAGTGGCTCCCAGGAGATCTATGGCTACACCTTC. Its protein product is CASGSQEIYGYTF.

The sample holds one count of this clone. V usage is TRBV19 and J usage is TRBJ1-1, with TRBD1 identical over 9 bases. The V and J ends lost 5 bases and 1 base, in that order; junction bases with no gene match: 5. The CDR3 runs 15 residues. Germline assignment: CDR1 LNHDA and CDR2 SQIVND (reference sequence). This CDR3 reads CASSRDRAKNTEAFF. The CDR3, as DNA: TGTGCCAGTAGTCGGGACAGGGCCAAGAACACTGAAGCTTTCTTT.

The genes are TRBV25-1 and TRBJ2-3, with D unresolved. The CDR3 loop spans 15 amino acids. V was cut by 4 bases and J by 5 bases, with 16 bases left in between. CDR1 MGHDK and CDR2 SYGVNS come from the germline V gene. The CDR3 loop is CASSVRAKLGDTQYF. In DNA, the CDR3 is TGTGCCAGCAGTGTACGGGCGAAATTGGGAGATACGCAGTATTTT.

The chain carries TRBV4-1 and TRBJ1-5; D not certain. Germline lookup yields CDR1 MGHRA and CDR2 YSYEKL. The CDR3 has 17 residues. Trimming pared 4 bases from V and 0 bases from J, leaving 16 bases between. The CDR3, as DNA: TGCGCCAGCAGCCTCCTCCCCGGTGAATATAGCAATCAGCCCCAGCATTTT. As protein: CASSLLPGEYSNQPQHF.

This sequence joins TRBV10-2 and TRBJ2-6; either TRBD1 or TRBD2 may fit D (5 bases each). Trimming cost V 2 bases and J 8 bases, with 7 bases left between them. The germline V gene has CDR1 WSHSY and CDR2 SAAADI. This CDR3 contains 13 residues. The CDR3 DNA reads as TGCGCCAGCAGTGAGGAGGGGACCAACGTCCTGACTTTC. Protein product: CASSEEGTNVLTF.